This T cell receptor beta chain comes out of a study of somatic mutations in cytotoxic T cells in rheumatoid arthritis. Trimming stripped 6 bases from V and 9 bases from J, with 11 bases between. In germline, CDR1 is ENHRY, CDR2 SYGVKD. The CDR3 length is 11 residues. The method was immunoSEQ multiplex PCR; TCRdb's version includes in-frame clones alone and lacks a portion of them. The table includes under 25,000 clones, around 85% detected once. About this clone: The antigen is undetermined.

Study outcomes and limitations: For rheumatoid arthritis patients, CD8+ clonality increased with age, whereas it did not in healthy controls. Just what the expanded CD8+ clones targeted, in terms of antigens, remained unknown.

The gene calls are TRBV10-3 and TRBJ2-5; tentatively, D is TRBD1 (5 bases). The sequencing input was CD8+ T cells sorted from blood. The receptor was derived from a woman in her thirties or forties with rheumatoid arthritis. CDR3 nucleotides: TGTGCCATCAGCGCAGGGTCGTCCCAGTACTTC. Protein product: CAISAGSSQYF.